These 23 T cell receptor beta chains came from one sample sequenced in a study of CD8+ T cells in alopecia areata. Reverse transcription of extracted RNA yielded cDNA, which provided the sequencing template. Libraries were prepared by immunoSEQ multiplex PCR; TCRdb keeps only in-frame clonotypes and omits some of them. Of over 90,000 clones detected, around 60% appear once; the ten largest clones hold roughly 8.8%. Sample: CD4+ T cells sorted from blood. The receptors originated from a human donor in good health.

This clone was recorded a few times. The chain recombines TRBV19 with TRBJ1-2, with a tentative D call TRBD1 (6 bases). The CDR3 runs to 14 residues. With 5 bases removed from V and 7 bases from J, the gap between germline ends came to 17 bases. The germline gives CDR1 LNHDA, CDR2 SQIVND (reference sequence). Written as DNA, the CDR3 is TGTGCCAGTAGTCCCGGACAGTCTCCGGGTGGCTACACCTTC. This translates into CASSPGQSPGGYTF.

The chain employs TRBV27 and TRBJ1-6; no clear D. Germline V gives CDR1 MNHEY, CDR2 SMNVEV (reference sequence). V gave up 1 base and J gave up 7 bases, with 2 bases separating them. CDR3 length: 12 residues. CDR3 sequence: CASSLLNSPLHF. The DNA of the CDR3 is TGTGCCAGCAGTTTATTGAATTCACCCCTCCACTTT.

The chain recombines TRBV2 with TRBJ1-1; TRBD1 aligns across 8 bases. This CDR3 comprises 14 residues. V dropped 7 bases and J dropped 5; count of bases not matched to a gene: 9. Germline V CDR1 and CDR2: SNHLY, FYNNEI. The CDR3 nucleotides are TGTGCCAGCACCTTGACAGGGGTTGGGACTGAAGCTTTCTTT. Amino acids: CASTLTGVGTEAFF. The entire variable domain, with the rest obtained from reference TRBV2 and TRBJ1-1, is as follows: EPEVTQTPSHQVTQMGQEVILRCVPISNHLYFYWYRQILGQKVEFLVSFYNNEISEKSEIFDDQFSVERPDGSNFTLKIRSTKLEDSAMYFCASTLTGVGTEAFFGQGTRLTVV.

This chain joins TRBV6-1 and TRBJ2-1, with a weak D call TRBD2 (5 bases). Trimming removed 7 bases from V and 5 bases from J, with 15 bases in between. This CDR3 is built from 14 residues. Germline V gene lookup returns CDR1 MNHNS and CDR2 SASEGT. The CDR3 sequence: CASISGDTHNEQFF. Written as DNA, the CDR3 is TGTGCCAGCATCTCCGGGGATACGCACAATGAGCAGTTCTTC.

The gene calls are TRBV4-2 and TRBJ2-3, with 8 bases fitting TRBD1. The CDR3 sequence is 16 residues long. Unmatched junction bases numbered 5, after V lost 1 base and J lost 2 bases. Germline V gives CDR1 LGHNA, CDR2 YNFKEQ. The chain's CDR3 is CASSQGVGQATDTQYF. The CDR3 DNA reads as TGTGCCAGCAGCCAAGGTGTGGGACAGGCCACAGATACGCAGTATTTT.

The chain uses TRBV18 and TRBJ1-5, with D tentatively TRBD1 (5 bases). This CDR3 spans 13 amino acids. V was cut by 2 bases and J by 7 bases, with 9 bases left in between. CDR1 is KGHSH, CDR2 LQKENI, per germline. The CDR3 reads CASSPGGVQPQHF. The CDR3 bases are TGTGCCAGCTCACCAGGGGGGGTCCAGCCCCAGCATTTT.

As DNA, the CDR3 is TGTGCCTGGAGTGACCCCCGGGACAGGGGGTACAATGAGCAGTTCTTC. This encodes CAWSDPRDRGYNEQFF. The chain carries TRBV30 and TRBJ2-1, with 11 bases fitting TRBD1. This CDR3 spans 16 amino acids. Trimming at V came to 1 base and at J to 4 bases, leaving 6 bases not matched to a gene. Germline V gene data show CDR1 as GTSNPN and CDR2 as SVGIG (reference sequence).

The CDR3 here is CSVKNRVHGYTF. In nucleotides, the CDR3 is TGCAGCGTTAAAAACAGGGTCCATGGCTACACCTTC. This chain links TRBV29-1 with TRBJ1-2, with D perhaps matching TRBD1 (6 bases). V dropped 5 bases and J dropped 6 bases, with 13 bases sitting between them. The CDR3 totals 12 residues. CDR1 is SQVTM and CDR2 is ANQGSEA in the germline V gene.

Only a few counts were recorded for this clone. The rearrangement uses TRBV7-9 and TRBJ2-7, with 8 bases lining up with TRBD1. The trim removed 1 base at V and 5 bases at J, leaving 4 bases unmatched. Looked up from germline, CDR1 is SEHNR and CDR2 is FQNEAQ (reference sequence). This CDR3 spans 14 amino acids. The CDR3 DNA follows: TGTGCCAGCAGCTTAGGACAGGGGTCCAACGAGCAGTACTTC. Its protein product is CASSLGQGSNEQYF.

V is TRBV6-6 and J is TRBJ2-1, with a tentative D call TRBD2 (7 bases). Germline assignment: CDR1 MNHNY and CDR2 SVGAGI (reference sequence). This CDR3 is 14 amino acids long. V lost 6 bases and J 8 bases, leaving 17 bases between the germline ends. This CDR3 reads CASSHTGGMDEQFF. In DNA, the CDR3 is TGTGCCAGCAGCCACACGGGGGGCATGGATGAGCAGTTCTTC.

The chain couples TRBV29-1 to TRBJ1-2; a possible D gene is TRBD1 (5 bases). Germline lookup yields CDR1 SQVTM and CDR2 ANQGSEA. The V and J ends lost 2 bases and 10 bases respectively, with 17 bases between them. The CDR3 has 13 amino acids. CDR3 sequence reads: CSVEQGVPVSYTF. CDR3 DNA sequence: TGCAGCGTTGAACAGGGTGTCCCGGTTTCCTACACCTTC.

The CDR3 spells CASSVQGAGGEKLFF. The CDR3 DNA sequence: TGTGCCAGCAGCGTCCAGGGGGCAGGAGGGGAAAAACTGTTTTTT. This chain links TRBV9 with TRBJ1-4; 8 nucleotides align to TRBD1. Germline trimming cut 2 bases from V and 8 bases from J; bases unmatched to any gene: 8. Germline CDR1 is SGDLS and CDR2 is YYNGEE. The CDR3 runs to 15 residues.

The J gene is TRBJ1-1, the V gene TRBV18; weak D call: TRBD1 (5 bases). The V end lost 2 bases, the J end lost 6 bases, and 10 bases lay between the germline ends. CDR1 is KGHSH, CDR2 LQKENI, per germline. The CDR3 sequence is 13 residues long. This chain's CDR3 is CASSPGGEAEAFF. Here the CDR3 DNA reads TGTGCCAGCTCACCAGGGGGGGAGGCTGAAGCTTTCTTT.

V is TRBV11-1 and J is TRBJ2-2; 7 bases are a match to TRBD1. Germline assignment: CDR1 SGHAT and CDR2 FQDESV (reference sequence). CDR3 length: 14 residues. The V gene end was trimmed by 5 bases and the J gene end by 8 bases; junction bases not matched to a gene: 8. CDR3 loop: CASSPDDRAGELFF. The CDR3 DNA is TGTGCCAGCAGCCCCGACGACAGGGCTGGGGAGCTGTTTTTT.

The CDR3 loop is CSVARQPNTEAFF. CDR3 sequence (DNA): TGCAGCGTTGCTCGGCAGCCGAACACTGAAGCTTTCTTT. The chain recombines TRBV29-1 with TRBJ1-1, with no clear D. Trimming stripped 4 bases from V and 1 base from J, with 10 bases between. Germline V gene lookup returns CDR1 SQVTM and CDR2 ANQGSEA. The CDR3 totals 13 residues.

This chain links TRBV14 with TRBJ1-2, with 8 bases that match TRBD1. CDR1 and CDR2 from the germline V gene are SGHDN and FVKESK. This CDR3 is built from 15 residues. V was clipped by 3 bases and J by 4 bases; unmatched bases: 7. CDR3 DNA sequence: TGTGCCAGCAGCCATCTAGACAGGGGCTTCTATGGCTACACCTTC. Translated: CASSHLDRGFYGYTF.

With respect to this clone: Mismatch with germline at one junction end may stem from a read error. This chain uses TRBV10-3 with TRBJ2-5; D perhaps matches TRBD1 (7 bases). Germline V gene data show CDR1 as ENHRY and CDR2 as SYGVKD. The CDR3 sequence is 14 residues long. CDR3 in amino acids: CAINRGGSGETQYF. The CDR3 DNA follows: TGTGCCATCAACAGGGGAGGATCGGGGGAGACTCAGTACTTC.

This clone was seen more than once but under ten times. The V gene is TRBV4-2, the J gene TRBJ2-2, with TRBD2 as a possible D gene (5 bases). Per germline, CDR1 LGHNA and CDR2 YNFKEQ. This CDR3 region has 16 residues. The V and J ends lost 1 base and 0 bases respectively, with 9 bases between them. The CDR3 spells CASSQGGLANTGELFF. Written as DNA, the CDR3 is TGTGCCAGCAGCCAAGGTGGACTTGCGAACACCGGGGAGCTGTTTTTT.

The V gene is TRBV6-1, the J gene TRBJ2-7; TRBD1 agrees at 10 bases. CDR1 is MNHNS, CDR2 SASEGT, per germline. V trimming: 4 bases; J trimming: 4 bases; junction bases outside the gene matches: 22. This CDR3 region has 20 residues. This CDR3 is CASSAKGQGFTRAKSYEQYF. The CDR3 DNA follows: TGTGCCAGCAGTGCAAAGGGACAGGGGTTTACCCGGGCAAAGTCATACGAGCAGTACTTC.

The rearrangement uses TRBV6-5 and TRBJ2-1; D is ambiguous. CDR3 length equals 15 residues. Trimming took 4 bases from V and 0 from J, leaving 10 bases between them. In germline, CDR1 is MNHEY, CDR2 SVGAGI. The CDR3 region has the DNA TGTGCCAGCAGTTTACAACGTAGCTCCTACAATGAGCAGTTCTTC. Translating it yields CASSLQRSSYNEQFF.

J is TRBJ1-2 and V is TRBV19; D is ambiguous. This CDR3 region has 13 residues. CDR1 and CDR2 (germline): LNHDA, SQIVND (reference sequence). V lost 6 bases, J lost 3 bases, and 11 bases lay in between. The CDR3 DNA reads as TGTGCCAGTAGCGGGTCAGTCCACTATGGCTACACCTTC. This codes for CASSGSVHYGYTF.

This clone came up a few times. Written as DNA, the CDR3 is TGTGCCAGCACCGAGGGGGGCTCTGGAAACACCATATATTTT. It is translated as CASTEGGSGNTIYF. The genes are TRBV28 and TRBJ1-3; D is perhaps TRBD1 (6 bases). Per germline, CDR1 MDHEN and CDR2 SYDVKM. Trimming left V 7 bases short and J 0 bases short, with 10 bases between. The CDR3 consists of 14 residues.

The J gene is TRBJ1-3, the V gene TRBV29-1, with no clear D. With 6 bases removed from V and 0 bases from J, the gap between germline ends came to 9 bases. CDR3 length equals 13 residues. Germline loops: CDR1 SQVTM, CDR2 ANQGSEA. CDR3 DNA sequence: TGCAGCGTCGAGAAGCCCTCTGGAAACACCATATATTTT. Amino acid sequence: CSVEKPSGNTIYF.